The rows below give T cell receptor beta chains drawn from one sample of a study of blood T cell repertoires in COVID-19. Measured with immunoSEQ multiplex PCR; TCRdb has only the in-frame clones, and not every one. The sample has over 75,000 clones, more than 75% seen once. The sequencing input was peripheral blood. These receptors were collected from a woman of 80 years or more with acute or convalescent COVID-19. CDR3s include the opening cysteine and the closing phenylalanine or tryptophan. Rows give clone size only sometimes, using once, few, many, or a class for an expanded clone.

v_call	clone_size	j_call	cdr3_aa
TRBV19	-	TRBJ1-4	CASSDRVREKLFF
TRBV5-8	-	TRBJ2-1	CASTNWGEGAYNEQFF
TRBV3-1/TRBV3-2	-	TRBJ1-5	CASSLQGNSNQPQHF
TRBV29-1	-	TRBJ1-2	CSVDGTDYGYTF
TRBV13	-	TRBJ2-7	CASSLFAAYEQYF
TRBV5-1	-	TRBJ1-1	CASSPPAGGVGNTEAFF
TRBV6-1	once	TRBJ1-2	CASSDRLDRGNYGYTF
TRBV5-4	-	TRBJ2-3	CASSRQTGIADTQYF
TRBV6-5	-	TRBJ2-7	CASSYRGQFDNEQYF
TRBV24-1	-	TRBJ2-7	CATSPGQGNVEQYF
TRBV3-1/TRBV3-2	-	TRBJ1-2	CASSQVSLAAYGYTF
TRBV28	once	TRBJ2-7	CASSTPTPEQYF
TRBV5-6	-	TRBJ1-1	CASTSRGILHTEAFF
TRBV11-2	-	TRBJ1-1	CASSLGTGDTEAFF
TRBV6-1	-	TRBJ2-1	CASSEGSGRGGQFF
TRBV18	-	TRBJ2-7	CASLPTGTAWGEQYF
TRBV5-1	-	TRBJ2-1	CASSKSRTSGGANEQFF
TRBV5-6	-	TRBJ1-1	CASSSLRGQGAVRAFF
TRBV11-2	-	TRBJ2-7	CASSRQGPYEQYF
TRBV10-3	-	TRBJ1-2	CAISDRTGKDYGYTF
TRBV7-2	-	TRBJ2-1	CASSSVPESGQFF
TRBV3-1/TRBV3-2	-	TRBJ1-1	CASSLPGANTEAFF
TRBV28	-	TRBJ2-1	CASSSTGGPNNEQFF
TRBV15	-	TRBJ1-5	CATNKEYSNQPQHF
TRBV3-1/TRBV3-2	-	TRBJ1-1	CASSPEQGAWNTEAFF
TRBV7-2	-	TRBJ2-7	CASSLGGIGTYEQYF
TRBV6-5	-	TRBJ2-7	CASRSTELSYEQYF
TRBV20-1	-	TRBJ2-7	CSASPNLGVAGLGEQYF
TRBV10-1	-	TRBJ1-6	CASSEAGGHSPLHF
TRBV7-9	few	TRBJ1-5	CASSFWTGAGNQPQHF
TRBV6-2/TRBV6-3	-	TRBJ2-3	CASSPGLAGPKDTQYF
TRBV18	-	TRBJ1-1	CASSQTDRAAFF
TRBV2	once	TRBJ1-1	CASGKRYEAFF
TRBV29-1	-	TRBJ1-2	CSVDDGAWAHSFLYGYTF
TRBV19	-	TRBJ1-5	CASSTPGGSQHF
TRBV2	-	TRBJ2-2	CASRDRLAGTSGELFF
TRBV7-3	-	TRBJ2-2	CASSQDRAYTGELFF
TRBV5-4	-	TRBJ2-6	CASSYSSGANVLTF
TRBV6-5	few	TRBJ1-2	CASRTGVGGYTF
TRBV5-1	few	TRBJ1-6	CASRTGTGGAGRSYNSPLHF
TRBV12-5	-	TRBJ2-7	CASGFPAYEQYF
TRBV10-3	few	TRBJ2-7	CAISSGTGVYEQYF
TRBV18	few	TRBJ2-1	CASSSDTLGNEQFF
TRBV6-1	-	TRBJ2-6	CASSEESGVSGANVLTF
TRBV4-1	once	TRBJ2-3	CASSQSSGADTQYF
TRBV11-1	-	TRBJ2-3	CASSPWTSGGTDTQYF
TRBV6-1	-	TRBJ2-7	CASSERAGGLYEQYF
TRBV5-1	-	TRBJ2-7	CASSLVGDSSYEQYF
TRBV3-1/TRBV3-2	-	TRBJ2-2	CASSQDGRTGELFF